This record covers a single T cell receptor (beta chain). This clone was detected a few times. Its antigen has not been determined. One base away there is no much larger clone; base qualities are not given. From each donor, a single peripheral blood sample of about 100 mL on average was drawn into heparinised tubes. Using a panel that included CD45RO, CCR7, CD25, CD127, CD95 and CD27, naive, central memory, regulatory and stem cell-like memory CD4+ T cells were sorted on a BD FACSAria II. A purity above 95% was achieved for all sorted populations. PBMCs were isolated immediately by Lymphoprep density gradient centrifugation and stained directly without culture. So that batch effects would be minimized, each experiment stained and sorted samples in pairs, pairing one healthy donor with one patient. This record comes from a study of beta chain features in type 1 diabetes (dated by TCRdb to the late 2010s). General notes on the study: Mean age, gender distribution, total cell number and subset yield were not different between patients and healthy donors. A total of about 100 million sorted cells were examined across all samples, and RNA yield correlated strongly with the number of cells per subset. In the study, TCRB repertoires of sorted circulating CD4+ T cell subsets from recently diagnosed type 1 diabetes patients were compared with those of matched healthy donors. Regulatory and stem cell-like memory subsets were obtained from only 8 patients and about eight healthy donors, while naive and central memory subsets were obtained from all 28 donors. Results the study describes overall, beyond this receptor: Type 1 diabetes patients showed a moderate but significant shortening of TCRB CDR3 length in all four CD4+ subsets. At VDJ recombination sites, patients with type 1 diabetes made fewer insertions and deleted more nucleotides, a pattern implying thymic rearrangement abnormalities. Naive, central memory and regulatory TCRB repertoires appeared more similar among patients than among healthy donors. PCR may preferentially amplify shorter templates, but because patient and control samples were amplified and corrected together, any resulting skew would affect both groups equally. Because cDNA was sequenced instead of genomic DNA, highly expressing activated cells could be over-represented, though the groups showed no difference in activation or CD3 levels. Because small numbers of individuals were included in the HLA sub-analyses, any influence of HLA type on TCRB rearrangement was left unresolved.

All of the isolated RNA was reverse transcribed with the High Capacity cDNA Reverse Transcription Kit, so expressed TCRB transcripts were sequenced. Naive, central memory and regulatory T cell samples underwent deep immunoSEQ sequencing, averaging around 4 million total reads per sample. Sorted cells were lysed in RLT buffer and RNA was extracted with DNase-treated RNeasy Micro or Mini kits, depending on cell number. To prevent cross-contamination, every cell subset was processed on its own, while patient and healthy donor samples were processed together. Using the immunoSEQ multiplex PCR, TCRB sequences were amplified from cDNA into 87-bp fragments spanning the CDR3 region. Sequencing of the amplicons was done on the Illumina HiSeq platform. The authors' analysis ran thus. Synthetic template baselines were used to correct PCR bias computationally, reads within Hamming distance 2 were collapsed together, and singletons that could not be merged were discarded. Reads were aligned against IMGT to assign V, D and J genes, CDR3 length and insertions or deletions at six rearrangement sites. Within each subset, clonotype counts were normalized to sorted cell number, and only after that were true diversity and Gini coefficients computed with the tcR R package. The overlap coefficient, calculated on TCRB nucleotide sequences, was used to measure repertoire sharing. Out-of-frame TCRB sequences from naive cells were analyzed to stand in for the pre-selection repertoire. TCRdb limited this immuneACCESS table to in-frame rearrangements with V and J called. A share of clones is missing; checked studies link under half to unresolved V genes, and the rest is unexplained. From that table come the V and J calls and clone size; the DNA was used to work out D and trimming. Recorded for this sample are 200,000 to 250,000 clones; 68% of them occurred a single time. The ten largest make up roughly 0.048% of the sample.

CDR1 and CDR2 were assigned from the germline V gene as SQVTM and ANQGSEA. The CDR3 numbers 16 residues from cysteine through phenylalanine. This entry keeps only the CDR3 DNA: 48 bases, framed from base 1. V loses 0 bases of germline sequence and J loses 2 bases, and the interval between the two ends is 15 bases. The clonotype comes from a man aged 30 to 45 in good health. The V and J segments used are TRBV29-1 and TRBJ2-3; a weak D assignment points to TRBD2 (6 bases agree). Sequencing was performed on naive CD4+ T cells from blood. Read against the paper, the sample's cell subset or site label means: true naive CD4+ T cells. The encoded CDR3 is CSVEEASAIPTDTQYF. The DNA sequence is given as TGCAGCGTTGAAGAGGCTAGCGCAATACCCACAGATACGCAGTATTTT.